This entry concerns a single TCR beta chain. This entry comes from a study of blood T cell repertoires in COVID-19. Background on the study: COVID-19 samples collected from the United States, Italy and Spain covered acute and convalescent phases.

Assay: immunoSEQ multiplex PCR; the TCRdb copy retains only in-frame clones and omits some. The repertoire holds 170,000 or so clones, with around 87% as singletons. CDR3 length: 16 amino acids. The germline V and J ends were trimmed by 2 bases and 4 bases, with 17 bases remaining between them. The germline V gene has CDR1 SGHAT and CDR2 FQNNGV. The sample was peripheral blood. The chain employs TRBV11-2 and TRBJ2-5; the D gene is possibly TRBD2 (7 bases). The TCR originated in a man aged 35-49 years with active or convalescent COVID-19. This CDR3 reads CASSLRGGAYIETQYF. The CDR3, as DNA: TGTGCCAGCAGCTTACGAGGGGGGGCCTATATAGAGACCCAGTACTTC.